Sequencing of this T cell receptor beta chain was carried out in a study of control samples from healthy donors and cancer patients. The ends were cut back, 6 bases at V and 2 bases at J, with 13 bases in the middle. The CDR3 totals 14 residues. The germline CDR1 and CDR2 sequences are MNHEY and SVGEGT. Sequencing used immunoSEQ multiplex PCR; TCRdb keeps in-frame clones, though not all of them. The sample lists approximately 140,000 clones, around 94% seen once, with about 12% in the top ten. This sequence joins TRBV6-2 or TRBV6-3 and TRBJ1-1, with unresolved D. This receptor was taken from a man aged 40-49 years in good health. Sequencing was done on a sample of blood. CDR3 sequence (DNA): TGTGCCAGCAGCGACCCGACGAGTAACACTGAAGCTTTCTTT. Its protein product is CASSDPTSNTEAFF.